This T cell receptor (beta chain) came from a study of T cell changes during pregnancy in multiple sclerosis. The repertoire was sequenced with immunoSEQ multiplex PCR; TCRdb's copy has only in-frame clones and lacks some. The table lists around 50,000 clones, 93% of them singletons. Per the germline V gene, CDR1 is MNHEY and CDR2 is SMNVEV (reference sequence). Trimming stripped 0 bases from V and 3 bases from J, with 9 bases between. The CDR3 consists of 15 residues. The sequenced sample was CD8+ T cells from peripheral blood mononuclear cells, obtained in the second trimester of pregnancy. The clonotype comes from a female donor with multiple sclerosis, enrolled in a pregnancy study. The chain is built from TRBV27 and TRBJ2-1; no clear D. The CDR3 DNA sequence: TGTGCCAGCAGTTTATCGGCAGGTAGCTACAATGAGCAGTTCTTC. Translated, it gives CASSLSAGSYNEQFF.